One sample yielded the 26 T cell receptor beta chains listed below, sequenced in a study of identical twins. One entry per CDR3 protein, called by TCRdb with MiXCR from the 5' RACE reads. The sample shows 1.5 million to 2 million distinct CDR3 sequences, about 31% of them seen only once. Sequenced: cord blood. The receptors derive from a newborn girl in good health.

This sequence joins TRBV29-1 and TRBJ2-1; maybe TRBD1 (6 bases). The closer fit of TRBJ2-7 to the DNA end suggests the J call may be wrong. Germline loops: CDR1 SQVTM, CDR2 ANQGSEA. This CDR3 spans 14 amino acids. CDR3 sequence (DNA): TGCAGCGGGGGGCGACAGAAAACTTACAATGAGCAGTACTTC. Its translation is CSGGRQKTYNEQYF.

The sample holds a few counts of this clonotype. V and J are TRBV30 and TRBJ2-7, with a tentative D call TRBD1 (5 bases). V lost 4 bases and J lost 4, with 17 bases in between. CDR3 length: 14 residues. Germline V gene data show CDR1 as GTSNPN and CDR2 as SVGIG (reference sequence). The CDR3 bases are TGTGCCTGGAAGTCGCAGGGTAAGAAGTACGAGCAGTACTTC. Translating it yields CAWKSQGKKYEQYF.

Only a few counts were recorded for this clonotype. This chain links TRBV12-3 or TRBV12-4 with TRBJ2-4, with 8 bases identical to TRBD1. Trimming at V came to 6 bases and at J to 6 bases, leaving 10 bases not matched to a gene. The CDR3 has 15 amino acids. Here the CDR3 DNA reads TGTGCCAGCAGCCGAGTTGGGACAGGACCAAACATTCAGTACTTC. Protein sequence: CASSRVGTGPNIQYF.

V usage is TRBV7-8 and J usage is TRBJ2-3; 11 nucleotides align to TRBD2. The CDR3 is 20 residues long. Germline trimming cut 1 base from V and 2 bases from J; bases unmatched to any gene: 14. CDR1 and CDR2 from the germline V gene are SGHVS and FQNEAQ. The CDR3 sequence is CASSLVGLATSGGYTDTQYF. Here the CDR3 DNA reads TGTGCCAGCAGCTTAGTTGGATTGGCCACTAGCGGGGGCTACACAGATACGCAGTATTTT.

DNA of the CDR3: TGTGCCAGCAGCCCCTATTGGGGGCAAGAGACCCAGTACTTC. This encodes CASSPYWGQETQYF. The chain is built from TRBV7-2 and TRBJ2-4, with D perhaps being TRBD1 or TRBD2 (5 bases each). The better agreement between TRBJ2-5 and the DNA end casts doubt on the J call. Germline loops: CDR1 SGHTA, CDR2 FQGNSA. CDR3 length equals 14 residues.

The CDR3 bases are TGTGCCAGCAGCTTAGTTCTGGGGTCGGGCACTGAAGCTTTCTTT. It specifies CASSLVLGSGTEAFF. This chain uses TRBV7-9 with TRBJ1-1; D ambiguous. Germline V gene data show CDR1 as SEHNR and CDR2 as FQNEAQ (reference sequence). V dropped 1 base and J dropped 4 bases, with 13 bases sitting between them. The CDR3 loop spans 15 amino acids.

This clonotype was seen ten or more times. This chain links TRBV24-1 with TRBJ2-1, with D perhaps matching TRBD1 or TRBD2 (5 bases each). Germline values: CDR1 KGHDR, CDR2 SFDVKD. Trimming pared 6 bases from V and 7 bases from J, leaving 15 bases between. CDR3 length equals 14 residues. The CDR3 nucleotides are TGTGCCACCAGTTTGGGGGTGAGTCGGAATGAGCAGTTCTTC. It encodes CATSLGVSRNEQFF.

This clonotype was counted at least ten times. The chain has TRBV25-1 and TRBJ1-2; unclear D gene. The V gene lost 4 bases and the J gene lost 7 bases, with 13 bases spanning the gap. This CDR3 is 13 amino acids long. Germline V gene sequence: CDR1 MGHDK, CDR2 SYGVNS. CDR3 in amino acids: CASSGPLGGGYTF. DNA for the CDR3: TGTGCCAGCAGTGGGCCTTTAGGTGGTGGCTACACCTTC.

On this clonotype itself: At one end the junction does not follow the germline gene, possibly because of a read error. This chain joins TRBV5-1 and TRBJ2-3, with D maybe TRBD1 (6 bases). The germline gives CDR1 SGHRS, CDR2 YFSETQ. The CDR3 sequence is 14 residues long. CDR3 coding DNA: TGCGCCAGCATCTTGGGACAACCCTCAGATACGCAGTATTTT. It translates to CASILGQPSDTQYF.

The V and J genes are TRBV9 and TRBJ2-4; D may be TRBD1 (6 bases). Deletions cut 0 bases from V and 0 bases from J, with 10 bases between. The CDR3 has 16 residues. CDR1 is SGDLS and CDR2 is YYNGEE in the germline V gene. The chain's CDR3 is CASSVDRDGAKNIQYF. In DNA, the CDR3 is TGTGCCAGCAGCGTAGACAGGGACGGAGCCAAAAACATTCAGTACTTC.

This clonotype came up once. It may be a read error: a sequence one base away is much more abundant. The chain joins TRBV12-3 or TRBV12-4 to TRBJ2-1; TRBD1 agrees at 10 bases. CDR3 length: 13 amino acids. V lost 3 bases and J lost 13; bases outside the gene matches: 6. CDR3 in amino acids: CASSLGTGDVQFF. For the CDR3, the DNA is TGTGCCAGCAGTTTGGGGACAGGGGATGTCCAGTTCTTC.

There are a few counts of this clonotype. This sequence joins TRBV7-2 and TRBJ1-4, with a possible D match to TRBD1 (6 bases). V shed 2 bases and J shed 2 bases, with 9 bases lying between them. In germline, CDR1 is SGHTA, CDR2 FQGNSA. This CDR3 is 15 amino acids long. The CDR3 nucleotides are TGTGCCAGCAGCTTACAGGGGAGGACTAATGAAAAACTGTTTTTT. Translation gives CASSLQGRTNEKLFF.

The chain couples TRBV5-1 to TRBJ1-1; D is possibly TRBD1 (5 bases). V was trimmed by 0 bases and J by 5 bases, leaving 14 bases between them. This CDR3 comprises 15 residues. Germline loops: CDR1 SGHRS, CDR2 YFSETQ. The CDR3 coding sequence is TGCGCCAGCAGCTTGGCCTTAGGGGTGCGGACTGAAGCTTTCTTT. As protein: CASSLALGVRTEAFF.

The gene calls are TRBV5-1 and TRBJ2-2; TRBD1 matches 10 bases. Germline CDR1 SGHRS, CDR2 YFSETQ. CDR3 length: 15 residues. J lost 4 bases, V lost 6 bases, and 6 bases had no gene match. CDR3 bases: TGCGCCAGCAAACCAGGACAGGGGGTCACCGGGGAGCTGTTTTTT. Its protein product is CASKPGQGVTGELFF.

The chain is built from TRBV28 and TRBJ2-3; D tentatively fits TRBD1 or TRBD2 (5 bases each). With 4 bases removed from V and 3 bases from J, the gap between germline ends came to 11 bases. CDR3 length equals 14 residues. Germline V gene lookup returns CDR1 MDHEN and CDR2 SYDVKM. This chain's CDR3 is CASSSRDHTDTQYF. In nucleotides, the CDR3 is TGTGCCAGCAGTTCTCGGGACCATACAGATACGCAGTATTTT.

This clonotype was recorded a few times. CDR3 loop: CASSVSAEETQYF. The DNA of the CDR3 is TGTGCCAGCAGCGTATCAGCAGAAGAGACCCAGTACTTC. This chain connects TRBV9 to TRBJ2-5; D unclear. CDR1 SGDLS and CDR2 YYNGEE come from the germline V gene. V was shortened by 1 base and J by 3 bases, with 7 bases between the two germline ends. The CDR3 runs 13 residues.

This chain joins TRBV7-6 and TRBJ2-4; tentatively, D is TRBD1 or TRBD2 (5 bases each). Trimming removed 5 bases at V and 13 bases at J, with 15 bases between. The CDR3 totals 12 residues. CDR1 and CDR2 from the germline V gene are SGHVS and FNYEAQ. CDR3 in amino acids: CASSLWMGEQYF. The CDR3 DNA reads TGTGCCAGCAGCCTTTGGATGGGGGAGCAGTACTTC.

CDR3: CASSLAATNYGYTF. DNA for the CDR3: TGTGCCAGCAGCTTAGCGGCTACTAACTATGGCTACACCTTC. V gene TRBV7-2 combines with J gene TRBJ1-2; D gene uncertain. V dropped 0 bases and J dropped 0 bases, with 5 bases sitting between them. The CDR3 runs to 14 residues. Germline CDR1 is SGHTA and CDR2 is FQGNSA.

The rearrangement joins TRBV20-1 to TRBJ2-5; the match to TRBD2 covers 10 bases. Trimming at V came to 1 base and at J to 3 bases, leaving 2 bases not matched to a gene. The CDR3 extends over 14 amino acids. CDR1 and CDR2 from the germline V gene are DFQATT and SNEGSKA (reference sequence). CDR3 residues: CSARAGTSEETQYF. CDR3 sequence (DNA): TGCAGTGCTAGAGCCGGGACTAGCGAAGAGACCCAGTACTTC.

There are a few counts of this clonotype. The chain joins TRBV20-1 to TRBJ1-6; TRBD1 is a possible D gene (6 bases). Germline values: CDR1 DFQATT, CDR2 SNEGSKA (reference sequence). There are 13 residues in the CDR3. The ends were cut back, 6 bases at V and 8 bases at J, with 14 bases in the middle. The CDR3 DNA reads TGCAGTGCCAATACAGGGCTTGATTCACCCCTCCACTTT. This codes for CSANTGLDSPLHF.

J is TRBJ2-1 and V is TRBV3-1; unclear D gene. Germline V CDR1 and CDR2: LGHDT, YNNKEL (reference sequence). The CDR3 length is 16 residues. Trimming shortened V by 1 base and J by 0 bases, and 10 bases separated the two germline ends. The CDR3 bases are TGTGCCAGCAGCCAAGGAGAACCCAGCTCCTACAATGAGCAGTTCTTC. This gives the protein CASSQGEPSSYNEQFF.

The chain joins TRBV13 to TRBJ2-7; 9 nucleotides agree with TRBD1. This CDR3 is 15 amino acids long. J was trimmed by 4 bases and V by 4 bases; bases with no gene match: 8. Germline CDR1 PRHDT, CDR2 FYEKMQ (reference sequence). Here the CDR3 reads CASSYRDRDRYEQYF. The DNA of the CDR3 is TGTGCCAGCAGCTACCGGGACAGGGACAGGTACGAGCAGTACTTC.

This clonotype has a handful of counts. V and J are TRBV5-1 and TRBJ2-5, with a possible D match to TRBD1 (6 bases). The CDR3 loop spans 14 amino acids. CDR1 is SGHRS, CDR2 YFSETQ, per germline. The germline V and J ends were trimmed by 2 bases and 3 bases, with 11 bases remaining between them. In DNA form, the CDR3 reads TGCGCCAGCAGCTTAGGGGGTACTGAAGAGACCCAGTACTTC. Translated: CASSLGGTEETQYF.

This clonotype was counted a few times. The chain uses TRBV28 and TRBJ2-7, with D tentatively TRBD2 (6 bases). Germline-derived CDR1 and CDR2 are MDHEN and SYDVKM. The CDR3 has 15 amino acids. V was cut by 2 bases and J by 3 bases, with 14 bases left in between. CDR3 region: CASSLDTPGDYEQYF. The DNA for the CDR3 is TGTGCCAGCAGTTTAGACACCCCGGGGGACTACGAGCAGTACTTC.

V usage is TRBV2 and J usage is TRBJ2-1; the match to TRBD2 covers 12 bases. V trimming: 1 base; J trimming: 2 bases; junction bases outside the gene matches: 6. CDR1 and CDR2 from the germline V gene are SNHLY and FYNNEI. The CDR3 sequence is 18 residues long. CDR3 sequence reads: CASSEGLAGEGAYNEQFF. In nucleotides, the CDR3 is TGTGCCAGCAGTGAAGGACTAGCGGGAGAAGGTGCCTACAATGAGCAGTTCTTC.

V and J are TRBV6-2 or TRBV6-3 and TRBJ2-7; tentatively, D is TRBD2 (5 bases). The CDR3 runs to 15 residues. Germline CDR1 and CDR2: MNHEY and SVGEGT. V lost 8 bases to trimming and J lost 3 bases, with 20 bases between them. The CDR3 DNA sequence: TGTGCCAGCGAGGAGTTGAGAACGGGGTTCTACGAGCAGTACTTC. Its translation: CASEELRTGFYEQYF.